This T cell receptor beta chain was identified in a study of blood T cells in healthy people across ages. The authors drew about 9.9 milliliters of peripheral blood from each donor. The use of a sample-barcoded 5' primer and a J-beta primer mix characterized a second PCR of about 7 to 12 cycles. A template-switch adaptor with 12 random nucleotides tagged each cDNA molecule. MiXCR, run by TCRdb on the 5' RACE reads, gives a single entry per CDR3 protein. This sample carries about 1.4 million distinct CDR3 sequences, approximately 60% of them seen once, and the ten largest clones take more than 6%. General observations from the study: Versus aged donors, long-lived donors had higher diversity and more naive CD4+ cells.

The germline gives CDR1 MNHEY, CDR2 SVGAGI. The CDR3 has 14 amino acids. Comments on this clonotype: Antigen unknown. One junction end disagrees with the germline gene, perhaps due to a read error.

The specimen was blood. The rearrangement uses TRBV6-5 and TRBJ2-2; 8 bases line up with TRBD1. This TCR derives from a man aged 18 to 29 in good health. CDR3: CATSGQANTGEPFF. CDR3 nucleotide sequence: TGTGCCACCTCGGGACAGGCGAACACCGGGGAGCCGTTTTTT.